This TCR beta chain was captured in a study of blood T cell repertoires in COVID-19. TCRdb keeps only in-frame clones here, not all; method: immunoSEQ multiplex PCR. The top ten clones hold 10% to 13% of a sample with roughly 220,000 clones, roughly 86% of them seen once. The clonotype originates from a woman aged 50 to 60 with COVID-19, enrolled during active disease. Sequenced material: peripheral blood.

CDR3 residues: CASSGVATENTEAFF. In nucleotides, the CDR3 is TGCGCCAGCAGTGGGGTTGCGACAGAGAACACTGAAGCTTTCTTT. This chain connects TRBV10-2 to TRBJ1-1, with D perhaps TRBD1 (5 bases). V was cut by 4 bases and J by 1 base, with 13 bases left in between. The CDR3 is 15 residues long. Germline CDR1 is WSHSY and CDR2 is SAAADI.